These 21 T cell receptor beta chains originate from one sample sequenced in a study of T cells in Graves' hyperthyroidism and ophthalmopathy. The TCR beta CDR3 regions underwent amplification using RNA transcripts as the source. The study used the HTBI primer set for a first-round RT-PCR of the TCR CDR3. TCRdb processed the multiplex PCR reads anew with MiXCR; each CDR3 protein has one entry. The table has fewer than 900,000 distinct CDR3 sequences, under 20% seen once. Source material: blood. The receptors were sampled from a woman aged 50 to 60 with Graves' hyperthyroidism that later progressed to Graves' ophthalmopathy.

The CDR3 here is CASSPWGLAGVQETQYF. CDR3 nucleotides: TGTGCCAGCAGCCCTTGGGGACTAGCGGGGGTCCAAGAGACCCAGTACTTC. The chain links TRBV27 to TRBJ2-5; 14 bases match TRBD2. The germline V gene has CDR1 MNHEY and CDR2 SMNVEV (reference sequence). The CDR3 covers 17 residues. Trimming took 6 bases from V and 1 from J; bases not matched to a gene: 7.

This chain links TRBV15 with TRBJ2-7; tentative D call: TRBD2 (6 bases). V was pared by 8 bases and J by 4 bases, with 18 bases between. Germline values: CDR1 LNHNV, CDR2 YYDKDF (reference sequence). CDR3 size: 14 residues. CDR3 region: CATRRELNDYEQYF. CDR3 nucleotides: TGTGCCACCCGGAGGGAGCTCAACGATTACGAGCAGTACTTC.

To note about this clonotype: A much bigger clone sits one base away, suggesting this may be a read error. J is TRBJ2-5 and V is TRBV11-2; the match to TRBD2 covers 15 bases. There are 17 residues in the CDR3. Germline CDR1 and CDR2: SGHAT and FQNNGV. CDR3 in amino acids: CACSLRTSGGEKETQYF. CDR3 nucleotides: TGTGCCTGCAGCTTAAGGACTAGCGGGGGGGAAAAAGAGACCCAGTACTTC.

This clonotype was counted many times. V usage is TRBV5-1 and J usage is TRBJ1-5; D is undetermined. Germline values: CDR1 SGHRS, CDR2 YFSETQ. The V end lost 4 bases, the J end lost 5 bases, and 22 bases lay between the germline ends. CDR3 size: 17 residues. The CDR3 sequence: CASSPGGLSRSDQPQHF. The CDR3 region has the DNA TGCGCCAGCAGCCCCGGAGGTCTGTCCAGATCCGATCAGCCCCAGCATTTT.

Concerning this clonotype: An end of the junction differs from the germline gene, which may be a read error. In DNA form, the CDR3 reads TGTGCCATCAGTGCGGACACCTCGAACACTGGGGAGCTGTTTTTT. This translates into CAISADTSNTGELFF. J is TRBJ2-2 and V is TRBV10-3; a weak D match, TRBD1 (5 bases). Per germline, CDR1 ENHRY and CDR2 SYGVKD. The CDR3 runs to 15 residues.

The chain recombines TRBV5-6 with TRBJ1-2; 7 positions match TRBD1. The CDR3 covers 15 residues. The germline gives CDR1 SGHDT, CDR2 YYEEEE. V lost 4 bases, J lost 6 bases, and 12 bases stayed unmatched. In DNA form, the CDR3 reads TGTGCCAGCAGCCCTACAGGGGTATCGGTCCATGGCTACACCTTC. It yields the protein CASSPTGVSVHGYTF.

This clonotype was seen ten or more times. V is TRBV6-1 and J is TRBJ2-5; 7 bases are a match to TRBD2. CDR1 is MNHNS and CDR2 is SASEGT in the germline V gene. The CDR3 is made up of 14 amino acids. V trimming: 8 bases; J trimming: 5 bases; junction bases outside the gene matches: 11. The CDR3 region is CASSPRLAGETQYF. For the CDR3, the DNA is TGTGCCAGCTCACCAAGACTAGCTGGGGAGACCCAGTACTTC.

In this sample, this clonotype turned up a few times. The V gene is TRBV5-1, the J gene TRBJ2-7; weak D call: TRBD1 (5 bases). V shed 3 bases and J shed 6 bases, with 16 bases lying between them. CDR3 length: 14 amino acids. The germline CDR1 and CDR2 sequences are SGHRS and YFSETQ. DNA of the CDR3: TGCGCCAGCAGCTCTGTCATCCAGGGTACCGAGCAGTACTTC. This translates into CASSSVIQGTEQYF.

This clonotype appeared many times. V gene TRBV18 combines with J gene TRBJ2-4; weak D call: TRBD1 (5 bases). Germline assignment: CDR1 KGHSH and CDR2 LQKENI. V lost 1 base to trimming and J lost 4 bases, with 11 bases between them. The CDR3 consists of 15 residues. The CDR3 bases are TGTGCCAGCTCACCACGTCTCGACAGAAAAAACATTCAGTACTTC. This gives the protein CASSPRLDRKNIQYF.

This clonotype has a handful of counts. This chain joins TRBV2 and TRBJ1-3, with D uncertain. CDR1 is SNHLY and CDR2 is FYNNEI in the germline V gene. V shed 1 base and J shed 1 base, with 14 bases lying between them. This CDR3 is built from 17 residues. The CDR3 protein is CASSEEVYRMSGNTIYF. The DNA for the CDR3 is TGTGCCAGCAGTGAAGAAGTGTACCGAATGTCTGGAAACACCATATATTTT.

The J gene is TRBJ2-1, the V gene TRBV4-2; 14 nucleotides align to TRBD2. The J segment lost 7 bases and the V segment lost 3 bases, leaving 11 bases of the junction unmatched. CDR1 and CDR2 from the germline V gene are LGHNA and YNFKEQ. The CDR3 runs 18 residues. In DNA, the CDR3 is TGTGCCAGCAGCCAGGTTCCGCCGACTAGCGGGGGGGCGAATGAGCAGTTCTTC. It is translated as CASSQVPPTSGGANEQFF.

The sample holds many counts of this clonotype. This chain connects TRBV20-1 to TRBJ2-7; D not certain. The CDR3 length is 14 residues. Germline V gene lookup returns CDR1 DFQATT and CDR2 SNEGSKA (reference sequence). Trimming took off 1 base at V and 1 base at J, with 11 bases between the two ends. CDR3 DNA: TGCAGTGCTAGAGGGGTACAGAATTCCTACGAGCAGTACTTC. Its protein product is CSARGVQNSYEQYF.

This clonotype has only a few counts. The chain has TRBV9 and TRBJ2-5, with 7 positions matching TRBD1. The CDR3 spans 14 residues. Germline CDR1 reads SGDLS; CDR2 reads YYNGEE. V trimming: 2 bases; J trimming: 1 base; junction bases outside the gene matches: 2. Written as DNA, the CDR3 is TGTGCCAGCAGCGTTGGGGACAGCCAAGAGACCCAGTACTTC. Amino acid sequence: CASSVGDSQETQYF. Complete variable domain (other parts from reference TRBV9 and TRBJ2-5): DSGVTQTPKHLITATGQRVTLRCSPRSGDLSVYWYQQSLDQGLQFLIQYYNGEERAKGNILERFSAQQFPDLHSELNLSSLELGDSALYFCASSVGDSQETQYFGPGTRLLVL.

In this sample, this clonotype turned up many times. This chain uses TRBV11-2 with TRBJ1-1; possible D gene TRBD1, 6 bases. The V end lost 5 bases, the J end lost 1 base, and 14 bases lay between the germline ends. The CDR3 sequence is 15 residues long. The germline V gene has CDR1 SGHAT and CDR2 FQNNGV. In DNA, the CDR3 is TGTGCCAGCAGCCGACGACAGGCGTCGAACACTGAAGCTTTCTTT. Translated: CASSRRQASNTEAFF.

This chain uses TRBV7-9 with TRBJ1-6; 11 bases agree with TRBD1. This CDR3 is 15 amino acids long. The V and J ends lost 6 bases and 6 bases, in that order; junction bases with no gene match: 4. The germline V gene has CDR1 SEHNR and CDR2 FQNEAQ (reference sequence). The DNA of the CDR3 is TGTGCCAGCAGATGGGACAGGGGGTCTAATTCACCCCTCCACTTT. Its translation: CASRWDRGSNSPLHF.

The chain links TRBV9 to TRBJ1-2; 12 bases are shared with TRBD1. CDR1 is SGDLS, CDR2 YYNGEE, per germline. The length of the CDR3 is 15 residues. V lost 3 bases, J lost 4 bases, and 4 bases stayed unmatched. CDR3 residues: CASSDGTGGIYGYTF. Here the CDR3 DNA reads TGTGCCAGCAGCGATGGGACAGGGGGCATCTATGGCTACACCTTC.

This clonotype was counted many times. This sequence joins TRBV7-3 and TRBJ2-1; 7 bases fit TRBD2. There are 15 residues in the CDR3. Trimming removed 1 base from V and 4 bases from J; junction bases left unmatched: 4. Germline CDR1 is SGHTA and CDR2 is FQGTGA. The CDR3 here is CASSLSGGGYNEQFF. DNA for the CDR3: TGTGCCAGCAGCTTAAGCGGGGGAGGTTACAATGAGCAGTTCTTC.

The chain couples TRBV7-9 to TRBJ1-2; 7 positions agree with TRBD1. This CDR3 spans 15 amino acids. J gave up 4 bases and V 4 bases, and 9 bases lay outside the gene matches. Germline CDR1 and CDR2: SEHNR and FQNEAQ (reference sequence). The CDR3 here is CASSYAEGQIYGYTF. The CDR3 DNA follows: TGTGCCAGCAGCTATGCGGAGGGACAGATCTATGGCTACACCTTC.

This clonotype has only a few counts. The V gene is TRBV6-1, the J gene TRBJ1-2, with D perhaps matching TRBD1 (5 bases). CDR1 is MNHNS and CDR2 is SASEGT in the germline V gene. Trimming took 0 bases from V and 2 from J, leaving 13 bases between them. This CDR3 region has 16 residues. CDR3 bases: TGTGCCAGCAGTGAAGCTCTGGGGGGAGGGAACTATGGCTACACCTTC. Its translation is CASSEALGGGNYGYTF.

For this clonotype: Germline and junction disagree at one end, which may indicate a read error. J is TRBJ1-1 and V is TRBV9; D might be TRBD1 (6 bases). In germline, CDR1 is SGDLS, CDR2 YYNGEE. This CDR3 has 14 amino acids. The CDR3 coding sequence is TGTGCCAGCAGCCCGTCAGACGGGGACACTGAAGCTCTCTTT. It codes for CASSPSDGDTEALF.

This clonotype was found many times. This chain uses TRBV12-3 or TRBV12-4 with TRBJ1-1; D might be TRBD1 (6 bases). The V end lost 3 bases, the J end lost 4 bases, and 24 bases lay between the germline ends. This CDR3 spans 18 amino acids. The DNA for the CDR3 is TGTGCCAGCAGTTTCCCCCCGCTACTACAGGGTCGGGCCACTGAAGCTTTCTTT. The encoded protein is CASSFPPLLQGRATEAFF.